Listed below are T cell receptor beta chains from one sample, sequenced in a study of blood T cell repertoires in COVID-19. Clones were sequenced by immunoSEQ multiplex PCR, and TCRdb holds only the in-frame ones, with some missing. The sample holds roughly 49,000 clones; around 86% are singletons and the top ten take about 6.7%. Sequenced: peripheral blood. The source of these receptors is a man aged 45-65 years with active COVID-19. Both conserved end residues are part of each CDR3.

v_gene,len,j_gene,CDR3aa
TRBV5-4,15,TRBJ1-1,CASSPKTGTNTEAFF
TRBV2,12,TRBJ2-3,CASSRGTDTQYF
TRBV6-5,14,TRBJ1-4,CASIRDRGNEKLFF
TRBV16,14,TRBJ2-7,CASSQLSSGDEQYF
TRBV6-5,14,TRBJ2-3,CASQGGGGADTQYF
TRBV5-6,15,TRBJ2-1,CASSFALADLNEQFF
TRBV6-5,15,TRBJ2-1,CASSSGTSTYNEQFF
TRBV7-9,14,TRBJ1-2,CASSSPPANSGYTF
TRBV9,15,TRBJ2-4,CASSVAETGGVIQYF
TRBV10-3,15,TRBJ2-1,CAISGDRVGINEQFF
TRBV2,15,TRBJ1-2,CASSLRDSTNYGYTF
TRBV5-4,14,TRBJ1-2,CASSPGQGLYGYTF
TRBV19,15,TRBJ2-2,CASSIGTPFGVELFF
TRBV11-3,14,TRBJ2-1,CASSLDRAYNEQFF
TRBV15,15,TRBJ2-1,CATSPGVPTYNEQFF
TRBV7-9,12,TRBJ2-3,CASRYLEDTQYF
TRBV30,15,TRBJ2-7,CAWSPGQGGSYEQYF
TRBV12-5,16,TRBJ2-1,CASGLGGAGIGYEQFF
TRBV19,15,TRBJ1-2,CASSILSTGGYGYTF
TRBV7-2,13,TRBJ1-1,CASSNSVRTEAFF
TRBV29-1,13,TRBJ1-2,CSVAGQGAGGYTF
TRBV2,14,TRBJ1-5,CASSGTGGNQPQHF
TRBV19,13,TRBJ2-3,CASRTSGSNTQYF
TRBV5-1,14,TRBJ2-5,CASSLRQGLLSQYF
TRBV11-2,14,TRBJ1-1,CASSAGPYKTEAFF
TRBV25-1,14,TRBJ1-2,CASSEIEAKNGYTF
TRBV15,15,TRBJ1-5,CATSSTTVSNQPQHF
TRBV5-4,16,TRBJ1-6,CASSSISGSLNSPLHF
TRBV6-6,14,TRBJ2-1,CASSYRQGTNEQFF
TRBV25-1,15,TRBJ1-4,CASSEFGRLNEKLFF
TRBV30,15,TRBJ2-5,CAWSVWGQIQETQYF
TRBV4-2,14,TRBJ2-7,CASSPGVWSYEQYF
TRBV19,18,TRBJ1-5,CASSKTGSGGGSNQPQHF
TRBV27,19,TRBJ2-1,CASSRGQGLGGNPYNEQFF
TRBV27,18,TRBJ2-1,CASSYPGLAGGPGDEQFF
TRBV9,17,TRBJ1-4,CASSVAGRRGTNEKLFF
TRBV6-5,15,TRBJ1-6,CASSYSGVGNSPLHF
TRBV6-5,15,TRBJ1-6,CASNQKGQGWSPLHF
TRBV3-1/TRBV3-2,15,TRBJ2-2,CASSRGGTNTGELFF
TRBV5-5,15,TRBJ1-5,CASSPTGAGNQPQHF
TRBV9,16,TRBJ2-3,CASSVGGAGGTDTQYF
TRBV6-5,14,TRBJ1-2,CASSLQGAHYGYTF
TRBV7-6,15,TRBJ2-1,CASSLVAGGYNEQFF
TRBV15,15,TRBJ1-4,CATSKLGGTNEKLFF
TRBV13,15,TRBJ2-3,CASSLSGTSSDTQYF
TRBV2,11,TRBJ2-5,CASSGGETQYF
TRBV7-2,14,TRBJ2-7,CASSFGGGSYEQYF
TRBV7-2,15,TRBJ1-3,CASRSQTGGENTIYF
TRBV9,13,TRBJ1-2,CASSVEGLGGYTF
TRBV5-1,15,TRBJ1-5,CASSPLGPSNQPQHF
TRBV7-8,12,TRBJ2-7,CASSPRGYEQYF
TRBV7-9,13,TRBJ2-7,CASSLDGHYEQYF
TRBV25-1,15,TRBJ2-3,CASSEGLAYTDTQYF
TRBV5-5,15,TRBJ2-5,CASSSGGGSPETQYF